The following is a T cell receptor (beta chain) sequence with its context. Its matching antigen is unknown. The repertoire was sequenced with immunoSEQ multiplex PCR; TCRdb's copy has only in-frame clones and lacks some. Of 80,000 to 100,000 clones detected, roughly nine tenths appear once; the ten largest clones hold approximately 5.7%. The data were taken from a study of OX40 agonist ivuxolimab in advanced cancers. Study in general: Patients received intravenous ivuxolimab every 2 weeks at 0.01 to 10 mg/kg. Eligibility admitted prior anti-PD-1, anti-PD-L1 or anti-CTLA-4 therapy; roughly 40% had some. Participants averaged 60 years of age (range 23 to 79) and were 82.7% male.

Study findings and constraints: At doses 0.1 to 3.0 mg/kg, CD4+ and CD8+ clones expanded.

The germline gives CDR1 SNHLY, CDR2 FYNNEI. The length of the CDR3 is 15 residues. The V gene lost 10 bases and the J gene lost 1 base, with 19 bases spanning the gap. The receptor's source is an adult with an advanced solid tumor such as melanoma, head and neck, liver or kidney cancer. The specimen was CD4+ or CD8+ T cells sorted from blood, collected in a trial of the OX40 agonist ivuxolimab. This chain joins TRBV2 and TRBJ1-1; tentatively, D is TRBD1 (5 bases). This CDR3 reads CATVRSGTTNTEAFF. The DNA for the CDR3 is TGTGCCACCGTAAGGTCAGGGACCACGAACACTGAAGCTTTCTTT.